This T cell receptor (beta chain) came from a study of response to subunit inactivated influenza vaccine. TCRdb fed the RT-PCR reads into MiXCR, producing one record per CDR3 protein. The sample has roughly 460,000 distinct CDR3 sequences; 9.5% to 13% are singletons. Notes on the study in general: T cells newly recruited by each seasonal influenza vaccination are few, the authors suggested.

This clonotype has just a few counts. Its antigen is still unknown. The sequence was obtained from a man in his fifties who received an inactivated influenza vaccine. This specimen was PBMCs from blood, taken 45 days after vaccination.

The CDR3 sequence: CASSQGLFYEQYF. CDR3 bases: TGCGCCAGCAGCCAAGGGCTATTCTACGAGCAGTACTTC. The rearrangement links TRBV4-3 to TRBJ2-7; no reliable D call. Germline assignment: CDR1 LGHNA and CDR2 YSLEER. CDR3 length: 13 amino acids. V was shortened by 1 base and J by 3 bases, with 7 bases between the two germline ends.